This T cell receptor beta chain is from a study of regulatory T cells in long-lasting Graves disease. The time point was: newly diagnosed GD, antithyroid drugs for less than 3 months. PBMC RNA was the source of the TCR library. Both iRepertoire HTBI primers and Arm-PCR of CDR3 regions were used to build the TCR beta libraries. TCRdb re-analysed the multiplex PCR reads in MiXCR, keeping a single row per CDR3 protein. Of 350,000 to 500,000 distinct CDR3 sequences in the sample, 12% to 15% are singletons; the top ten hold approximately 19%. Germline CDR1 SGHRS, CDR2 YFSETQ. The CDR3 runs 17 residues. Deletions cut 4 bases from V and 2 bases from J, with 20 bases between. The same sample was also studied in work on T cells in Graves' hyperthyroidism and ophthalmopathy.

The starting material was peripheral blood mononuclear cells (PBMCs), obtained at new diagnosis, from a patient treated with antithyroid drugs. The clonotype originates from a woman between 45 and 60 years old with Graves disease. V is TRBV5-1 and J is TRBJ2-3, with TRBD2 as a possible D gene (6 bases). In DNA form, the CDR3 reads TGCGCCAGCAGCCCCGGGACTCTCTTGAGACACACAGATACGCAGTATTTT. Translating it yields CASSPGTLLRHTDTQYF.